Presented here are 26 T cell receptor beta chains from one specimen sequenced in a study of cytomegalovirus exposure and HLA in healthy donors. A multiplex PCR was run with 60 Vbeta primers and 13 Jbeta primers. Measured with immunoSEQ multiplex PCR; TCRdb has only the in-frame clones, and not every one. Altogether some 120,000 clones are present, 81% being singletons, with the ten largest covering under 4%. Sequencing was carried out using PBMCs. The receptors were sampled from a woman aged 30 to 39 in good health and CMV-seronegative.

The sample holds one count of this clone. The V and J genes are TRBV25-1 and TRBJ2-5, with TRBD2 matching 10 bases. This CDR3 region has 14 residues. V gave up 6 bases and J gave up 2 bases; unmatched junction bases: 3. Germline CDR1 reads MGHDK; CDR2 reads SYGVNS. The CDR3 spells CASRAGGVQETQYF. The CDR3 nucleotides read TGTGCCAGCAGAGCGGGAGGGGTTCAAGAGACCCAGTACTTC. The full variable domain, its missing parts supplied by reference TRBV25-1 and TRBJ2-5, is EADIYQTPRYLVIGTGKKITLECSQTMGHDKMYWYQQDPGMELHLIHYSYGVNSTEKGDLSSESTVSRIRTEHFPLTLESARPSHTSQYLCASRAGGVQETQYFGPGTRLLVL.

The rearrangement links TRBV7-3 to TRBJ2-1, with 14 bases lining up with TRBD2. V gave up 4 bases and J gave up 1 base; unmatched junction bases: 6. CDR1 is SGHTA, CDR2 FQGTGA, per germline. CDR3 length: 18 residues. In DNA, the CDR3 is TGTGCCAGCAGCTCGGGACTAGCGGGAGACGGGTCCTACAATGAGCAGTTCTTC. It codes for CASSSGLAGDGSYNEQFF.

V usage is TRBV7-9 and J usage is TRBJ2-7; D possibly corresponds to TRBD2 (5 bases). V lost 5 bases and J lost 4, with 24 bases in between. The CDR3 has 17 amino acids. In germline, CDR1 is SEHNR, CDR2 FQNEAQ (reference sequence). The CDR3 spells CASSHMRVGLVMYEQYF. For the CDR3, the DNA is TGTGCCAGCAGCCACATGAGGGTTGGGCTGGTAATGTACGAGCAGTACTTC.

The genes are TRBV11-3 and TRBJ2-2; 7 positions agree with TRBD1. J gave up 4 bases and V 2 bases, and 1 base lay outside the gene matches. The CDR3 extends over 14 amino acids. Germline V lookup: CDR1 SGHNT, CDR2 YENEEA. In DNA form, the CDR3 reads TGTGCCAGCAGCTTACCAGGGGGCACCGGGGAGCTGTTTTTT. It specifies CASSLPGGTGELFF.

The chain joins TRBV5-1 to TRBJ2-1; the match to TRBD2 covers 10 bases. Trimming at V came to 4 bases and at J to 6 bases, leaving 10 bases not matched to a gene. This CDR3 is built from 16 residues. The germline V gene has CDR1 SGHRS and CDR2 YFSETQ. In DNA form, the CDR3 reads TGCGCCAGCAGCCTCCTAGCGGGGGCAACGGGCAATGAGCAGTTCTTC. Translated, it gives CASSLLAGATGNEQFF.

The chain couples TRBV9 to TRBJ2-1; TRBD2 aligns across 9 bases. This CDR3 contains 19 residues. V gave up 2 bases and J gave up 1 base; unmatched junction bases: 13. Germline assignment: CDR1 SGDLS and CDR2 YYNGEE. The CDR3 loop is CASSVPGTSSGSSYNEQFF. DNA of the CDR3: TGTGCCAGCAGCGTCCCTGGGACTAGCTCAGGGTCATCCTACAATGAGCAGTTCTTC.

This clone has just one count. This rearrangement joins TRBV28 to TRBJ1-2, with D unclear. Trimming left V 6 bases short and J 4 bases short, with 12 bases between. The CDR3 totals 13 residues. CDR1 is MDHEN and CDR2 is SYDVKM in the germline V gene. CDR3 bases: TGTGCCAGCAGCTTAGACCGGAGCTATGGCTACACCTTC. This encodes CASSLDRSYGYTF.

This rearrangement joins TRBV2 to TRBJ2-5; D uncertain. Germline V gene data show CDR1 as SNHLY and CDR2 as FYNNEI. V shed 7 bases and J shed 5 bases, with 11 bases lying between them. This CDR3 is built from 12 residues. CDR3 amino acids: CASILLGETQYF. The CDR3 nucleotides read TGTGCCAGCATTCTCCTCGGTGAGACCCAGTACTTC.

The chain uses TRBV6-1 and TRBJ2-7; tentative D call: TRBD2 (6 bases). V lost 1 base, J lost 0 bases, and 13 bases lay in between. The V gene's germline CDR1 is MNHNS and CDR2 SASEGT. The CDR3 has 16 amino acids. The DNA for the CDR3 is TGTGCCAGCAGTGAAGGGGGACTGAGGAGCTCCTACGAGCAGTACTTC. Translated: CASSEGGLRSSYEQYF.

The V call is TRBV4-1, the J call TRBJ2-7; TRBD2 matches at 13 bases. Germline V CDR1 and CDR2: MGHRA, YSYEKL. The CDR3 has 16 residues. V lost 4 bases and J lost 3; bases outside the gene matches: 6. CDR3: CASSPEGTSGNYEQYF. DNA for the CDR3: TGCGCCAGCAGCCCCGAAGGGACTAGCGGGAACTACGAGCAGTACTTC.

This sequence joins TRBV6-1 and TRBJ2-7, with TRBD1 matching 9 bases. This CDR3 has 14 residues. V gave up 3 bases and J gave up 4 bases; unmatched junction bases: 4. Germline CDR1 MNHNS, CDR2 SASEGT. Written as DNA, the CDR3 is TGTGCCAGCAGTGATACAGGGGGCGGTTACGAGCAGTACTTC. Residues: CASSDTGGGYEQYF.

The chain carries TRBV19 and TRBJ1-2; TRBD1 matches 8 bases. The CDR3 spans 14 residues. The junction had 7 bases not matched to a gene; V was cut back by 4 bases and J by 6 bases. CDR1 and CDR2 (germline): LNHDA, SQIVND (reference sequence). CDR3 in amino acids: CASSTGQGWDGYTF. The CDR3 region has the DNA TGTGCCAGTAGTACAGGACAGGGTTGGGATGGCTACACCTTC.

The V and J genes are TRBV9 and TRBJ2-5, with 13 positions matching TRBD2. CDR1 and CDR2 (germline): SGDLS, YYNGEE. With V trimmed by 4 bases and J by 0 bases, 6 bases remained unmatched. This CDR3 is 17 amino acids long. CDR3 sequence: CASSPGLAGTYQETQYF. In DNA form, the CDR3 reads TGTGCCAGCAGCCCGGGACTAGCGGGGACGTACCAAGAGACCCAGTACTTC.

The J gene is TRBJ2-1, the V gene TRBV28; TRBD2 matches at 11 bases. Germline-derived CDR1 and CDR2 are MDHEN and SYDVKM. This CDR3 has 20 residues. Losses at the gene ends were 3 bases for V and 2 bases for J; bases not matched to a gene: 15. CDR3 amino acids: CASSFNPGTSGRSPYNEQFF. As DNA, the CDR3 is TGTGCCAGCAGTTTCAATCCTGGTACTAGCGGGAGATCTCCCTACAATGAGCAGTTCTTC.

The chain links TRBV9 to TRBJ2-3, with TRBD1 matching 10 bases. Losses at the gene ends were 4 bases for V and 4 bases for J; bases not matched to a gene: 9. There are 16 residues in the CDR3. The V gene's germline CDR1 is SGDLS and CDR2 YYNGEE. The CDR3 coding sequence is TGTGCCAGCAGCAGTGGGGGACAGGGGACAGCAGATACGCAGTATTTT. This translates into CASSSGGQGTADTQYF.

The chain is built from TRBV2 and TRBJ2-2; TRBD1 agrees at 8 bases. From germline, CDR1 is SNHLY and CDR2 FYNNEI. The CDR3 covers 16 residues. With 3 bases clipped from V and 4 bases from J, the junction kept 7 bases outside the gene matches. CDR3 bases: TGTGCCAGCAGTGATGTACAGGGGGTTCTCACCGGGGAGCTGTTTTTT. This sequence encodes CASSDVQGVLTGELFF.

The rearrangement links TRBV10-3 to TRBJ2-1; 12 nucleotides match TRBD2. CDR3 size: 14 residues. V shed 5 bases and J 9 bases; nucleotides not matched to a gene: 5. Germline values: CDR1 ENHRY, CDR2 SYGVKD. CDR3: CAISPSGRASEQFF. The CDR3 DNA reads TGTGCCATCAGTCCTAGCGGGAGGGCCTCTGAGCAGTTCTTC.

This clone was picked up a small number of times. This chain links TRBV5-1 with TRBJ1-4; D gene unclear. Germline CDR1 is SGHRS and CDR2 is YFSETQ. The ends were cut back, 0 bases at V and 3 bases at J, with 6 bases in the middle. The CDR3 runs 14 residues. DNA of the CDR3: TGCGCCAGCAGCTTGGACAAATCTAATGAAAAACTGTTTTTT. It encodes CASSLDKSNEKLFF. Based on the CDR3 plus reference TRBV5-1 and TRBJ1-4, the full variable domain is KAGVTQTPRYLIKTRGQQVTLSCSPISGHRSVSWYQQTPGQGLQFLFEYFSETQRNKGNFPGRFSGRQFSNSRSEMNVSTLELGDSALYLCASSLDKSNEKLFFGSGTQLSVL.

This chain uses TRBV7-9 with TRBJ2-3, with 8 bases matching TRBD1. V shed 4 bases and J 2 bases; nucleotides not matched to a gene: 11. Germline CDR1 and CDR2: SEHNR and FQNEAQ (reference sequence). The CDR3 has 17 amino acids. The DNA for the CDR3 is TGTGCCAGCAGCTACGGGATACTGGACAGGGCCACAGATACGCAGTATTTT. Translating gives CASSYGILDRATDTQYF.

This clone has just a few counts. This chain uses TRBV5-1 with TRBJ1-2, with D possibly matching TRBD1 (6 bases). Between the trimmed V and J ends, which lost 2 bases and 6 bases, there was a span of 17 bases. This CDR3 is built from 15 residues. The V gene's germline CDR1 is SGHRS and CDR2 YFSETQ. CDR3 sequence: CASSLKTGDFDGYTF. CDR3 DNA sequence: TGCGCCAGCAGCTTAAAGACAGGAGACTTCGATGGCTACACCTTC.

This clone was recorded once. V and J are TRBV7-9 and TRBJ2-3; D is possibly TRBD2 (6 bases). Germline V CDR1 and CDR2: SEHNR, FQNEAQ (reference sequence). Trimming left V 5 bases short and J 1 base short, with 13 bases between. The CDR3 totals 15 residues. CDR3: CASSHPPGGTDTQYF. CDR3 coding DNA: TGTGCCAGCAGCCACCCCCCGGGGGGCACAGATACGCAGTATTTT.

The CDR3 DNA reads TGTGCCAGCATGGCTAGCGGGACCCCCTACAATGAGCAGTTCTTC. It translates to CASMASGTPYNEQFF. This chain connects TRBV27 to TRBJ2-1; 9 nucleotides align to TRBD2. There are 15 residues in the CDR3. Germline V gene sequence: CDR1 MNHEY, CDR2 SMNVEV (reference sequence). V shed 7 bases and J 2 bases; nucleotides not matched to a gene: 6.

This sequence joins TRBV13 and TRBJ2-7; the D gene is possibly TRBD1 (6 bases). Germline values: CDR1 PRHDT, CDR2 FYEKMQ (reference sequence). This CDR3 contains 15 residues. The ends were cut back, 4 bases at V and 2 bases at J, with 15 bases in the middle. The CDR3 spells CASSSRGQVTYEQYF. Written as DNA, the CDR3 is TGTGCCAGCAGCTCCAGGGGTCAAGTCACCTACGAGCAGTACTTC.

Remarks on this clone: The junction and the germline gene differ at one end; a read error may be behind it. The chain carries TRBV7-9 and TRBJ2-1; 11 bases are shared with TRBD2. This CDR3 is built from 18 residues. Germline V gene data show CDR1 as SEHNR and CDR2 as FQNEAQ (reference sequence). The CDR3 spells CSSSSLVTSGRRSNEQFF. As DNA, the CDR3 is TGTTCCAGCAGCTCTCTAGTTACTAGCGGGAGAAGGTCCAATGAGCAGTTCTTC.

The V gene is TRBV10-3, the J gene TRBJ1-1, with D hard to call. The CDR3 has 14 amino acids. Germline V gives CDR1 ENHRY, CDR2 SYGVKD. Trimming took 0 bases from V and 1 from J, leaving 6 bases between them. This chain's CDR3 is CAISESNKNTEAFF. The CDR3 DNA reads as TGTGCCATCAGTGAGTCGAACAAGAACACTGAAGCTTTCTTT.

The chain carries TRBV27 and TRBJ1-5; perhaps TRBD1 as D (6 bases). The CDR3 has 14 amino acids. V lost 4 bases, J lost 5 bases, and 12 bases lay in between. Germline V gene data show CDR1 as MNHEY and CDR2 as SMNVEV (reference sequence). CDR3 sequence reads: CASSSVQGYQPQHF. CDR3 bases: TGTGCCAGCAGTTCCGTACAGGGATATCAGCCCCAGCATTTT.